This entry describes one TCR beta chain. As yet, its antigen is unknown. The data were obtained in a study of shared clonotypes between healthy human individuals. The CDR3 is made up of 13 amino acids. Germline loops: CDR1 MDHEN, CDR2 SYDVKM. The V gene lost 2 bases and the J gene lost 5 bases, with 10 bases spanning the gap. Study-level results: Read depth was anticipated to influence clonotype sharing among donors. In contrast to clonotypes shared by all four donors, non-shared clonotypes had lower generation probabilities.

Method: immunoSEQ multiplex PCR; TCRdb's copy keeps in-frame clones and lacks some. Of about 2.1 million clones in the sample, over 85% were seen once. Naive CD8 populations comprised CD45RO-negative cells positively selected for CCR7, excluding terminally differentiated effector memory CD45RA+ cells. This TCR was recovered from a man younger than 35 in good health. Some clones in this sample may be carry-over from other donors' samples. The chain combines TRBV28 with TRBJ2-7, with D possibly TRBD2 on 5 matching bases. The sequencing sample was made of naive CD8+ T cells from PBMCs. The CDR3 region has the DNA TGTGCCAGCAGTTTAGCTAGCTACGACGAGCAGTACTTC. Residues: CASSLASYDEQYF.